The clone carrying this T cell receptor beta chain was seen ten or more times. V shed 6 bases and J shed 4 bases, with 9 bases lying between them. The CDR3 runs 12 residues. The TRBV12-4/TRBJ1-2 clonotypes were amplified using barcode primers with ligated adaptors. TCRdb fed the multiplex PCR reads into MiXCR, producing one record per CDR3 protein. The sample consists of 1,200 to 1,500 distinct CDR3 sequences, 15% to 20% of them appearing once. Purified naive CD4+ T cells were depleted of CD25+ Tregs. This receptor was obtained from a female donor with breast cancer. What was sequenced was naive CD4+ T cells sorted from blood. As to subset: naive CD4+ T cells, CD4+CD45RA+CD25-. The chain is built from TRBV12-3 or TRBV12-4 and TRBJ1-2; D unclear. As DNA, the CDR3 is TGTGCCAGCAGCCCAGAGTCCTATGGCTACACCTTC. Translated: CASSPESYGYTF.